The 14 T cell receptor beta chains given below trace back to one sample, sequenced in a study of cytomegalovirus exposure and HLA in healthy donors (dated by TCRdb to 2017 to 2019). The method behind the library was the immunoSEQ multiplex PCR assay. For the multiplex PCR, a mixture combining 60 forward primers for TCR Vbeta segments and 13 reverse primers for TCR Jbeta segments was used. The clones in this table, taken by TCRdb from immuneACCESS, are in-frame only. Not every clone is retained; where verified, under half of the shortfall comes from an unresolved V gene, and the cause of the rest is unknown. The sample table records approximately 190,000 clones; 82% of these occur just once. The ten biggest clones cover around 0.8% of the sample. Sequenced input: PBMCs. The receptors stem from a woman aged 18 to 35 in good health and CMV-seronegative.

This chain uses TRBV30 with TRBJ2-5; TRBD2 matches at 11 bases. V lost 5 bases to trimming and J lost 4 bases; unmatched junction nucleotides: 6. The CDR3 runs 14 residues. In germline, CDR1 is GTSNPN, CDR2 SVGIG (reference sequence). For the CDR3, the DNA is TGTGCCTGGGAGACTAGCGGGAAGCGAGAGACCCAGTACTTC. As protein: CAWETSGKRETQYF.

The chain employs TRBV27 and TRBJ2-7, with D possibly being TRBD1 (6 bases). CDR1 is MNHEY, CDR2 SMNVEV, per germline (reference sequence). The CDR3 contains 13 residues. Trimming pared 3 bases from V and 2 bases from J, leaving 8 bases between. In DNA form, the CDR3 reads TGTGCCAGCAGTTTCAGGGGAACCTACGAGCAGTACTTC. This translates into CASSFRGTYEQYF.

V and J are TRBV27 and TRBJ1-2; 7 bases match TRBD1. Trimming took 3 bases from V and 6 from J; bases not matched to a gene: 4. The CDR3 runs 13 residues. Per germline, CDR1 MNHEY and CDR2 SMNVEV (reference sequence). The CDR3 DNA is TGTGCCAGCAGTTTGACAGGGAGAGATGGCTACACCTTC. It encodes CASSLTGRDGYTF.

CDR3 loop: CASSDGGAYEQYF. As DNA, the CDR3 is TGTGCCAGCAGTGATGGGGGGGCCTACGAGCAGTACTTC. This chain joins TRBV25-1 and TRBJ2-7, with 7 bases lining up with TRBD2. J was trimmed by 2 bases and V by 3 bases; bases with no gene match: 1. Germline CDR1 and CDR2: MGHDK and SYGVNS. The CDR3 spans 13 residues.

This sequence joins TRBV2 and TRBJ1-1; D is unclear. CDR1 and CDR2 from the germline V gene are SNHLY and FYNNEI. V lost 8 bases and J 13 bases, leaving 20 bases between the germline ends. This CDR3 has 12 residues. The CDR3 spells CASDSWSNRGFF. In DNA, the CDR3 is TGTGCCAGCGACTCCTGGAGTAACCGAGGTTTCTTT.

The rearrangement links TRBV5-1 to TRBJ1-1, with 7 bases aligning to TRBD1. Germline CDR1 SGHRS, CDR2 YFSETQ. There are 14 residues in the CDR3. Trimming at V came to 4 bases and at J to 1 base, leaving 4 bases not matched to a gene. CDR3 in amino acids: CASSRTGENTEAFF. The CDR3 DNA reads TGCGCCAGCAGCCGAACAGGGGAGAACACTGAAGCTTTCTTT.

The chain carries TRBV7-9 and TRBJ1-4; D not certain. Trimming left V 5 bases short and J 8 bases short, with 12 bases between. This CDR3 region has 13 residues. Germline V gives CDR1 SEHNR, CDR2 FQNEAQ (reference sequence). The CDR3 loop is CASSPGSVEKLFF. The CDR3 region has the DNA TGTGCCAGCAGCCCCGGGTCAGTCGAAAAACTGTTTTTT.

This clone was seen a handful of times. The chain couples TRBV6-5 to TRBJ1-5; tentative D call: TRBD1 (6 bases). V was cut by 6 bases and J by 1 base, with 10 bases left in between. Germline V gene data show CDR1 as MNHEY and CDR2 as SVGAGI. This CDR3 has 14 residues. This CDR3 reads CASRPDRSNQPQHF. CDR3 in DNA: TGTGCCAGCAGACCAGACAGGAGCAATCAGCCCCAGCATTTT.

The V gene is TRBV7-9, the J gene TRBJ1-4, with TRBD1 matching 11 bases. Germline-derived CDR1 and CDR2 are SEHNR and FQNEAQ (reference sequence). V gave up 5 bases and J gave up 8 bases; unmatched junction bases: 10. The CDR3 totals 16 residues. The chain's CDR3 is CASSHIQGQGGEKLFF. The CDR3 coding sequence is TGTGCCAGCAGCCACATTCAGGGACAGGGGGGCGAAAAACTGTTTTTT.

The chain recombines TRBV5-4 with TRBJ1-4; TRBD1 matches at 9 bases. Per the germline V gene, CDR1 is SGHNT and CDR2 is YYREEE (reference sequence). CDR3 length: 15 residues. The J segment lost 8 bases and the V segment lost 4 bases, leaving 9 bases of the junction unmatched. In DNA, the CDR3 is TGTGCCAGCAGCCCGGGGGACAGGGCCGGGGAAAAACTGTTTTTT. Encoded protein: CASSPGDRAGEKLFF.

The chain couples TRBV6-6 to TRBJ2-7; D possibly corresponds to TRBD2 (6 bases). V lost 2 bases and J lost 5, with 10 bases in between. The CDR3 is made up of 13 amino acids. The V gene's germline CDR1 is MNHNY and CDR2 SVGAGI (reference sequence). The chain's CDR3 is CASSYPGSDEQYF. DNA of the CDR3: TGTGCCAGCAGTTACCCCGGGAGTGACGAGCAGTACTTC.

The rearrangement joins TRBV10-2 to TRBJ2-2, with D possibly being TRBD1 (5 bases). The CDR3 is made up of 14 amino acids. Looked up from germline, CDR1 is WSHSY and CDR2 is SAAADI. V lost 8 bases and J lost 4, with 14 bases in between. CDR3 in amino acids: CASGRQTFTGELFF. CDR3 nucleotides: TGCGCCAGCGGCAGACAGACTTTCACCGGGGAGCTGTTTTTT.

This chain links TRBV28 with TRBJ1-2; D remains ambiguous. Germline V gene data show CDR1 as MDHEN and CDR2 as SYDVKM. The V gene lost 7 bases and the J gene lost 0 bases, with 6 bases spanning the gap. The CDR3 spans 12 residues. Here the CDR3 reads CASTPANYGYTF. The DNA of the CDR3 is TGTGCCAGCACCCCAGCTAACTATGGCTACACCTTC.

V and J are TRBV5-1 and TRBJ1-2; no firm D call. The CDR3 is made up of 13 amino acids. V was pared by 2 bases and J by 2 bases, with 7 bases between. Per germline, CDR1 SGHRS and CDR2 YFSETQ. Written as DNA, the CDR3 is TGCGCCAGCAGCTTTGACAAAAACTATGGCTACACCTTC. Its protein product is CASSFDKNYGYTF.